This paragraph reports one T cell receptor beta chain. The antigen is unknown. CDR1 DFQATT and CDR2 SNEGSKA come from the germline V gene (reference sequence). Trimming removed 4 bases from V and 0 bases from J; junction bases left unmatched: 9. The CDR3 has 17 amino acids. The study drew donors from healthy Caucasian individuals in Russia aged roughly 6 to 100. Together with a sample-barcoded 5' primer, a J-beta primer mix was included in a second PCR lasting about 7 to 12 cycles. TCRdb redid the calling of the 5' RACE reads with MiXCR, one entry per CDR3 protein. The data show approximately 940,000 distinct CDR3 sequences, 40% to 60% seen once. These data originate in a study of blood T cells in healthy people across ages. Study conclusions and caveats: Diversity estimated from one million T cells was considered an underestimate. What prevented conclusive comparison of naive and antigen-experienced cells was that PBMCs were unsorted. Diversity of TCR beta per million T cells declined in a roughly linear way with age.

This chain connects TRBV20-1 to TRBJ2-7; TRBD2 matches 13 bases. Sequencing was done on a sample of blood. The receptor comes from a man aged 25-45 years in good health. CDR3 DNA: TGCAGTGCTACACGGACTAGCGGGGGCCAGAACTCCTACGAGCAGTACTTC. This sequence encodes CSATRTSGGQNSYEQYF.